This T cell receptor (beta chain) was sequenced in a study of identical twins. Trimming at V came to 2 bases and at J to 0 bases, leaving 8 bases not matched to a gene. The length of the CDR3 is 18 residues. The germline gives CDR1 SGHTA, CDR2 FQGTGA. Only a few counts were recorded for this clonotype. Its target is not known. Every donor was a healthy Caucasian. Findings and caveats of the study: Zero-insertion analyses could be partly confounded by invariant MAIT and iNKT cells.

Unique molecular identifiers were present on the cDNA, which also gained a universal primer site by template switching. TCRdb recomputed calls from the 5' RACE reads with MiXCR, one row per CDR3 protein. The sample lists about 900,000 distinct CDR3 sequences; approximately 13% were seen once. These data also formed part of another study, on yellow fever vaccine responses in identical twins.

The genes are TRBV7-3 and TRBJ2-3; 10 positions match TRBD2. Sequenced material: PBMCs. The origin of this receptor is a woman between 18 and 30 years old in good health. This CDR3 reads CASSLGPGLATSTDTQYF. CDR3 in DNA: TGTGCCAGCAGCTTAGGACCGGGACTAGCGACTAGCACAGATACGCAGTATTTT.